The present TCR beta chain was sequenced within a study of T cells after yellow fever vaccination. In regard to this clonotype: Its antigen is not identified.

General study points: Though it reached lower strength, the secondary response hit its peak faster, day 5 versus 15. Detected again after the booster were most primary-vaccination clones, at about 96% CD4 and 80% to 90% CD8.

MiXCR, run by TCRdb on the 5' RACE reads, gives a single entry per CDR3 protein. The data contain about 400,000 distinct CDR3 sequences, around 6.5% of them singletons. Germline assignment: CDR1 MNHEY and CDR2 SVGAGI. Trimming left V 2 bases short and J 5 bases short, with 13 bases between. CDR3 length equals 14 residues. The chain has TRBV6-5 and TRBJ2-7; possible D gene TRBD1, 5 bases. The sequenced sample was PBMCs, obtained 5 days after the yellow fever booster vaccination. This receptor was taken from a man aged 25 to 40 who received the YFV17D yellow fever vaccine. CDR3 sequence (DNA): TGTGCCAGCAGTTACGGGGCAGGGTTGGACGAGCAGTACTTC. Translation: CASSYGAGLDEQYF.